The 19 T cell receptor beta chains in this list originate from one sample, sequenced in a study of T cells in Graves' hyperthyroidism and ophthalmopathy. The investigators amplified TCR beta CDR3 regions from RNA transcripts. TCR CDR3 regions were first amplified by RT-PCR with HTBI primers. TCRdb independently ran MiXCR on the multiplex PCR reads; one entry per CDR3 protein. The sample yields under 750,000 distinct CDR3 sequences, approximately 19% seen once. Sequences were obtained from blood. Receptors originate from a woman between 45 and 65 years old with Graves' hyperthyroidism that later progressed to Graves' ophthalmopathy.

The table lists this clonotype with a few counts. The genes are TRBV10-3 and TRBJ2-3; tentative D call: TRBD2 (6 bases). The CDR3 has 14 residues. Trimming pared 3 bases from V and 5 bases from J, leaving 12 bases between. Germline CDR1 and CDR2: ENHRY and SYGVKD. CDR3 in amino acids: CAISESRGIDTQYF. In nucleotides, the CDR3 is TGTGCCATCAGTGAATCCCGGGGGATAGATACGCAGTATTTT.

This clonotype was found many times. The rearrangement joins TRBV11-3 to TRBJ2-1; D might be TRBD1 (5 bases). Germline V gene sequence: CDR1 SGHNT, CDR2 YENEEA. Trimming removed 5 bases at V and 4 bases at J, with 12 bases between. There are 14 residues in the CDR3. CDR3 region: CASSKAGLYNEQFF. CDR3 bases: TGTGCCAGCAGCAAAGCAGGGCTATACAATGAGCAGTTCTTC.

This clonotype has more than one count but fewer than ten. A read error may explain this, as a much larger clone is one base away. The gene calls are TRBV6-2 or TRBV6-3 and TRBJ1-1; possible D gene TRBD1, 5 bases. Germline values: CDR1 MNHEY, CDR2 SVGEGT. Trimming removed 4 bases from V and 5 bases from J, with 14 bases in between. This CDR3 comprises 14 residues. CDR3 in DNA: TGTGCCAGCAGTTTTGACGGGGGTGGGACTGAAGCTTTCTTT. Residues: CASSFDGGGTEAFF.

In this sample, this clonotype turned up a few times. This chain connects TRBV6-1 to TRBJ2-1, with TRBD2 matching 8 bases. Germline loops: CDR1 MNHNS, CDR2 SASEGT. This CDR3 region has 20 residues. V dropped 6 bases and J dropped 0; count of bases not matched to a gene: 19. CDR3: CASRARRGGGYSLSYNEQFF. The CDR3 nucleotides read TGTGCCAGCAGAGCTCGTAGGGGCGGGGGGTATTCCCTCTCCTACAATGAGCAGTTCTTC.

This clonotype came up many times. The CDR3 is CSARTGWYGYTF. In nucleotides, the CDR3 is TGCAGCGCAAGGACAGGGTGGTATGGCTACACCTTC. V and J are TRBV29-1 and TRBJ1-2, with 8 nucleotides matching TRBD1. The CDR3 extends over 12 amino acids. Germline V gene lookup returns CDR1 SQVTM and CDR2 ANQGSEA. The V and J ends lost 7 bases and 5 bases, in that order; junction bases with no gene match: 6.

The rearrangement uses TRBV20-1 and TRBJ2-7, with D possibly being TRBD1 (5 bases). Trimming removed 3 bases from V and 3 bases from J, with 18 bases in between. The length of the CDR3 is 15 residues. CDR1 is DFQATT, CDR2 SNEGSKA, per germline (reference sequence). The CDR3 bases are TGCAGTGCTAGTGATTCAAGGACATTGGGCTACGAGCAGTACTTC. Protein product: CSASDSRTLGYEQYF.

V and J are TRBV11-1 and TRBJ1-1; D is perhaps TRBD1 (5 bases). Germline CDR1 is SGHAT and CDR2 is FQDESV (reference sequence). The V gene lost 11 bases and the J gene lost 4 bases, with 20 bases spanning the gap. This CDR3 has 14 amino acids. The CDR3: CAGSLTLGGTEAFF. Written as DNA, the CDR3 is TGTGCCGGCTCCCTTACTCTCGGGGGCACTGAAGCTTTCTTT.

This clonotype has at least ten counts. The rearrangement links TRBV20-1 to TRBJ2-2; D is unresolved. Trimming took off 2 bases at V and 0 bases at J, with 10 bases between the two ends. The CDR3 is 15 amino acids. Germline V lookup: CDR1 DFQATT, CDR2 SNEGSKA (reference sequence). CDR3 bases: TGCAGTGCTAGACCCCCGTGGTCGAACACCGGGGAGCTGTTTTTT. Translating it yields CSARPPWSNTGELFF.

In regard to this clonotype: Since a much larger clone is just one base distant, this may be a read error. The chain has TRBV3-1 and TRBJ1-1; TRBD1 might be the D (5 bases). CDR3 length equals 14 residues. Germline CDR1 is LGHDT and CDR2 is YNNKEL (reference sequence). The V end was cut by 6 bases, the J end by 1 base, with 12 bases between. CDR3: CASRTNRSNTEAFF. CDR3 in DNA: TGTGCCAGCAGAACGAACAGGTCGAACACTGAAGCTTTCTTT. Full variable domain (remainder filled in from reference TRBV3-1 and TRBJ1-1): DTAVSQTPKYLVTQMGNDKSIKCEQNLGHDTMYWYKQDSKKFLKIMFSYNNKELIINETVPNRFSPKSPDKAHLNLHINSLELGDSAVYFCASRTNRSNTEAFFGQGTRLTVV.

There are many counts of this clonotype. The chain couples TRBV11-2 to TRBJ1-1, with D possibly matching TRBD1 (5 bases). CDR1 SGHAT and CDR2 FQNNGV come from the germline V gene. V lost 3 bases, J lost 8 bases, and 7 bases lay in between. There are 11 residues in the CDR3. CDR3: CASSFGGEAFF. CDR3 in DNA: TGTGCCAGCAGCTTCGGGGGAGAAGCTTTCTTT.

This clonotype was seen ten or more times. The chain couples TRBV2 to TRBJ1-5; no clear D gene. V dropped 3 bases and J dropped 6 bases, with 15 bases sitting between them. In germline, CDR1 is SNHLY, CDR2 FYNNEI. The CDR3 sequence is 15 residues long. In nucleotides, the CDR3 is TGTGCCAGCAGTGACCACGGGCTAGCTGCTCAGCCCCAGCATTTT. It translates to CASSDHGLAAQPQHF. The full variable domain, in which reference TRBV2 and TRBJ1-5 provide the parts outside the CDR3, is EPEVTQTPSHQVTQMGQEVILRCVPISNHLYFYWYRQILGQKVEFLVSFYNNEISEKSEIFDDQFSVERPDGSNFTLKIRSTKLEDSAMYFCASSDHGLAAQPQHFGDGTRLSIL.

This clonotype was seen more than once but under ten times. This chain connects TRBV19 to TRBJ2-7, with 7 bases aligning to TRBD1. Germline CDR1 LNHDA, CDR2 SQIVND (reference sequence). After removal of 4 bases from V and 5 bases from J, the junction contained 11 bases not matched to a gene. The CDR3 has 15 residues. The CDR3 loop reads CASSTRTGLRDEQYF. CDR3 DNA: TGTGCCAGTAGTACGCGGACAGGCCTCCGGGACGAGCAGTACTTC.

The chain carries TRBV12-3 or TRBV12-4 and TRBJ2-1, with 7 positions matching TRBD2. V trimming: 7 bases; J trimming: 7 bases; junction bases outside the gene matches: 10. This CDR3 spans 14 amino acids. CDR3 sequence (DNA): TGTGCCAGCAAGCCGGGACTAACTAATAATGAGCAGTTCTTC. Translated: CASKPGLTNNEQFF.

This clonotype was recorded a few times. J is TRBJ1-4 and V is TRBV6-1; TRBD1 aligns across 7 bases. The CDR3 sequence is 15 residues long. Germline V gives CDR1 MNHNS, CDR2 SASEGT. V trimming: 4 bases; J trimming: 1 base; junction bases outside the gene matches: 3. The chain's CDR3 is CASSARQGTNEKLFF. DNA of the CDR3: TGTGCCAGCAGTGCACGACAGGGAACTAATGAAAAACTGTTTTTT.

This clonotype was seen a handful of times. The chain couples TRBV6-2 or TRBV6-3 to TRBJ1-4; 9 bases are a match to TRBD1. CDR1 and CDR2 from the germline V gene are MNHEY and SVGEGT. Trimming at V came to 2 bases and at J to 10 bases, leaving 5 bases not matched to a gene. This CDR3 contains 14 residues. CDR3 nucleotide sequence: TGTGCCAGCAGTTACCGGGACAGGGTGGCAAAACTGTTTTTT. This translates into CASSYRDRVAKLFF.

This clonotype has at least ten counts. This rearrangement joins TRBV27 to TRBJ2-5; D not resolved. This CDR3 is built from 14 residues. Germline assignment: CDR1 MNHEY and CDR2 SMNVEV (reference sequence). Trimming removed 6 bases at V and 7 bases at J, with 18 bases between. The CDR3 here is CASSSIGPNRTQYF. The CDR3 bases are TGTGCCAGCAGCTCTATTGGCCCGAATAGGACCCAGTACTTC.

The table lists this clonotype with many counts. The chain employs TRBV6-1 and TRBJ1-5; D not resolved. The CDR3 consists of 14 residues. V lost 6 bases and J lost 2, with 11 bases in between. Germline assignment: CDR1 MNHNS and CDR2 SASEGT. CDR3 loop: CASSRSQGNQPQHF. Here the CDR3 DNA reads TGTGCCAGCAGCAGGTCCCAGGGCAATCAGCCCCAGCATTTT.

The chain joins TRBV6-2 or TRBV6-3 to TRBJ2-1; the match to TRBD2 covers 7 bases. CDR1 MNHEY and CDR2 SVGEGT come from the germline V gene. V lost 6 bases and J lost 5; bases outside the gene matches: 4. CDR3 length: 13 residues. The CDR3 loop reads CASRPSGDNEQFF. The CDR3 coding sequence is TGTGCCAGCAGGCCTAGCGGTGACAATGAGCAGTTCTTC.

In its sample, this clonotype was seen many times. The chain employs TRBV7-2 and TRBJ2-7, with TRBD1 matching over 9 bases. Germline V gene lookup returns CDR1 SGHTA and CDR2 FQGNSA. This CDR3 comprises 15 residues. V lost 5 bases to trimming and J lost 0 bases; unmatched junction nucleotides: 5. In DNA form, the CDR3 reads TGTGCCAGCAGCGTCGGACAGGGGTACTCCTACGAGCAGTACTTC. It codes for CASSVGQGYSYEQYF.